The 14 T cell receptor beta chains given below trace back to one sample, sequenced in a study of T cells after yellow fever vaccination. From the 5' RACE reads, TCRdb called clonotypes with MiXCR, one entry per CDR3 protein. The data contain approximately 340,000 distinct CDR3 sequences, 8% to 10% of them singletons. Sequences were derived from PBMCs, sampled on the day of the first yellow fever vaccination. All receptors derive from a man younger than 35 who received the YFV17D yellow fever vaccine.

This clonotype appeared a few times. The rearrangement uses TRBV7-9 and TRBJ2-5, with D possibly matching TRBD2 (7 bases). The CDR3 sequence is 15 residues long. Germline V gene data show CDR1 as SEHNR and CDR2 as FQNEAQ (reference sequence). V shed 3 bases and J shed 2 bases, with 13 bases lying between them. CDR3: CASSFKGGRQETQYF. In DNA, the CDR3 is TGTGCCAGCAGCTTCAAGGGGGGGCGACAAGAGACCCAGTACTTC.

The chain recombines TRBV4-1 with TRBJ2-5; D gene uncertain. The CDR3 runs to 15 residues. Per the germline V gene, CDR1 is MGHRA and CDR2 is YSYEKL. The V and J ends lost 2 bases and 5 bases respectively, with 15 bases between them. CDR3 sequence reads: CASSQYLEEMETQYF. The CDR3 region has the DNA TGCGCCAGCAGCCAATATCTAGAGGAGATGGAGACCCAGTACTTC.

This clonotype was found many times. The genes are TRBV5-6 and TRBJ1-1; D gene uncertain. The CDR3 runs to 14 residues. Trimming removed 6 bases at V and 5 bases at J, with 17 bases between. Germline V gives CDR1 SGHDT, CDR2 YYEEEE. This CDR3 is CASTLYSVRTEAFF. CDR3 nucleotide sequence: TGTGCCAGCACCCTTTATAGCGTTAGGACTGAAGCTTTCTTT.

The chain links TRBV11-2 to TRBJ2-5; D is possibly TRBD1 or TRBD2 (5 bases each). The V gene lost 4 bases and the J gene lost 4 bases, with 13 bases spanning the gap. The CDR3 is 14 residues long. Germline-derived CDR1 and CDR2 are SGHAT and FQNNGV. CDR3 residues: CASSWDPVGETQYF. Here the CDR3 DNA reads TGTGCCAGCAGCTGGGACCCGGTCGGAGAGACCCAGTACTTC.

This chain joins TRBV10-3 and TRBJ1-3; TRBD1 might be the D (6 bases). This CDR3 region has 14 residues. V was pared by 4 bases and J by 2 bases, with 9 bases between. The germline V gene encodes CDR1 ENHRY and CDR2 SYGVKD. The CDR3 DNA reads as TGTGCCATCAGTGTAGGGGGGACTGGAAACACCATATATTTT. It is translated as CAISVGGTGNTIYF.

The gene calls are TRBV20-1 and TRBJ2-5; 7 bases align to TRBD1. The V gene's germline CDR1 is DFQATT and CDR2 SNEGSKA (reference sequence). The CDR3 has 14 residues. V lost 5 bases and J lost 2; bases outside the gene matches: 8. The CDR3, as DNA: TGCAGTGCTCCTCCTCGGGACAGACAAGAGACCCAGTACTTC. Translating it yields CSAPPRDRQETQYF.

This clonotype was recorded many times. V is TRBV12-3 or TRBV12-4 and J is TRBJ1-5; TRBD1 agrees at 7 bases. The CDR3 has 13 amino acids. Trimming took 6 bases from V and 5 from J; bases not matched to a gene: 4. The CDR3 is CASRPTGDQPQHF. Written as DNA, the CDR3 is TGTGCCAGCAGGCCAACAGGGGATCAGCCCCAGCATTTT.

This sequence joins TRBV6-2 or TRBV6-3 and TRBJ2-5, with D tentatively TRBD1 (6 bases). Germline lookup yields CDR1 MNHEY and CDR2 SVGEGT. Trimming left V 2 bases short and J 5 bases short, with 9 bases between. This CDR3 contains 13 residues. This CDR3 is CASSYTGTETQYF. The CDR3 region has the DNA TGTGCCAGCAGTTACACAGGGACCGAGACCCAGTACTTC.

V is TRBV5-1 and J is TRBJ1-2; tentatively, D is TRBD1 (5 bases). Germline CDR1 and CDR2: SGHRS and YFSETQ. There are 17 residues in the CDR3. Deletions cut 4 bases from V and 8 bases from J, with 27 bases between. The CDR3: CASSERGSASPPEGYTF. The CDR3 DNA reads as TGCGCCAGCAGCGAGAGGGGATCAGCCAGCCCGCCTGAAGGCTACACCTTC.

The chain recombines TRBV27 with TRBJ2-1; 9 bases agree with TRBD1. Unmatched junction bases numbered 1, after V lost 4 bases and J lost 0 bases. The CDR3 length is 15 residues. From germline, CDR1 is MNHEY and CDR2 SMNVEV (reference sequence). CDR3 amino acids: CASSWTGDSYNEQFF. The CDR3, as DNA: TGTGCCAGCAGTTGGACAGGGGACTCCTACAATGAGCAGTTCTTC.

The J gene is TRBJ2-4, the V gene TRBV3-1; 9 bases line up with TRBD1. The junction had 4 bases not matched to a gene; V was cut back by 4 bases and J by 0 bases. From germline, CDR1 is LGHDT and CDR2 YNNKEL (reference sequence). The CDR3 runs 16 residues. The CDR3 nucleotides are TGTGCCAGCAGCCTCGGGACAGGGATAGCCAAAAACATTCAGTACTTC. Its translation: CASSLGTGIAKNIQYF.

This clonotype occurred a few times. V is TRBV10-3 and J is TRBJ2-1, with D maybe TRBD2 (5 bases). From germline, CDR1 is ENHRY and CDR2 SYGVKD. This CDR3 is 13 amino acids long. V lost 7 bases, J lost 3 bases, and 10 bases lay in between. CDR3 coding DNA: TGTGCCATCACCCAAGAGGGCTACAATGAGCAGTTCTTC. Amino acid sequence: CAITQEGYNEQFF.

This clonotype was seen ten or more times. The gene calls are TRBV10-3 and TRBJ1-6, with 10 bases aligning to TRBD1. In germline, CDR1 is ENHRY, CDR2 SYGVKD. This CDR3 has 15 amino acids. V shed 2 bases, J shed 10 bases, and the junction held 5 bases outside the gene matches. The CDR3 nucleotides are TGTGCCATCAGTGAGAGAGGACAGGGGGGCTCACCCCTCCACTTT. Translation gives CAISERGQGGSPLHF.

On this clonotype: Being one base from a much bigger clone, this may be a read error. The chain couples TRBV6-5 to TRBJ1-1; weak D call: TRBD1 (6 bases). CDR3 length: 14 amino acids. Germline CDR1 is MNHEY and CDR2 is SVGAGI. DNA of the CDR3: TGTGTCAGCAGTTCCCAGACAGGGAACACTGAAGCTTTCTTT. Protein sequence: CVSSSQTGNTEAFF.